This section outlines one T cell receptor (beta chain) sequence together with its context. Its target is not known. In every patient, relapse followed autologous stem cell transplantation, while exposure to brentuximab vedotin differed. The protocol was immunoSEQ multiplex PCR, while the TCRdb copy is restricted to in-frame clones and leaves out a portion. Of about 84,000 clones in the sample, about nine tenths were seen once. This entry is derived from a study of PD-1 blockade in classical Hodgkin lymphoma. Study-level points and caveats: CD4+ TCR diversity, unlike CD8+, rose significantly by C4D1. It was among complete responders that baseline diversity resembled that of newly diagnosed patients. The authors excluded patients who started nivolumab under 1 year after ASCT. Reports indicated that newly diagnosed patients had lower baseline TCR diversity than healthy donors did.

Losses at the gene ends were 1 base for V and 0 bases for J; bases not matched to a gene: 9. Germline CDR1 reads SGHAT; CDR2 reads FQNNGV. CDR3 size: 18 residues. This sequence originates from a human donor with classical Hodgkin lymphoma. The V and J genes are TRBV11-2 and TRBJ2-1, with 7 bases lining up with TRBD1. The specimen comprised peripheral blood mononuclear cells (PBMCs), sampled at baseline. In DNA, the CDR3 is TGTGCCAGCAGCTTAGCCCTGCACCGGGACAGCTCCTACAATGAGCAGTTCTTC. It translates to CASSLALHRDSSYNEQFF. Supplemented by reference TRBV11-2 and TRBJ2-1, the full variable domain reads EAGVAQSPRYKIIEKRQSVAFWCNPISGHATLYWYQQILGQGPKLLIQFQNNGVVDDSQLPKDRFSAERLKGVDSTLKIQPAKLEDSAVYLCASSLALHRDSSYNEQFFGPGTRLTVL.